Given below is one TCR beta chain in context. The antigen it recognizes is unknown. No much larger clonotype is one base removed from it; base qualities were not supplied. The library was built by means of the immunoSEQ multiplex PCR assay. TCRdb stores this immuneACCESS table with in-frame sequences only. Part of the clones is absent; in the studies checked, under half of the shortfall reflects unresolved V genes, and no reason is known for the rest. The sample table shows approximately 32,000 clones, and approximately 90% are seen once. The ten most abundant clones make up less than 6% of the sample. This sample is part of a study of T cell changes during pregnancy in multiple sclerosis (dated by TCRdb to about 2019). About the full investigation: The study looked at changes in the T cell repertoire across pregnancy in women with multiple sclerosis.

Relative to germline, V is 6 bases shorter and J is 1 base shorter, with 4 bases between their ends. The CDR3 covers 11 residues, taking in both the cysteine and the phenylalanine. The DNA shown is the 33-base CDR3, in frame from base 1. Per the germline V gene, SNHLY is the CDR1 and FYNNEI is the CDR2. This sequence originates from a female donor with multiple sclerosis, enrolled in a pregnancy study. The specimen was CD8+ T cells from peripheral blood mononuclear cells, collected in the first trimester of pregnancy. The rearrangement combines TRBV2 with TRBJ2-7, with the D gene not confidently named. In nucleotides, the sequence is TGTGCCAGCAGCCTGTCCTACGAGCAGTACTTC. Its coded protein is CASSLSYEQYF.